This T cell receptor beta chain is drawn from a study of T cell clonality in common variable immunodeficiency. Findings of the study overall: Shared TCRbeta clones were fewer between CVID subjects than controls. Compared with healthy controls, CVID subjects showed increased TCRbeta clonality, mostly in about a third. Common variable immunodeficiency TCR beta sequences reportedly had fewer deletions and N-nucleotide insertions.

Notes on this clone: Its antigen is unidentified. The CDR3 end is not reached by the read, which stops 3 residues before it; the germline J gene fills it in.

CVID subjects were around 16 female and around 31 male, aged about 8 to 70. The CDR3 consists of 13 residues. V was pared by 5 bases and J by 3 bases, with 8 bases between. Germline V CDR1 and CDR2: MRHNA, SNTAGT. Control and CVID samples contributed equal amounts of genomic DNA. Clones were read by immunoSEQ multiplex PCR, and TCRdb kept only the in-frame ones, dropping some. This sample's table reports 15,000 to 17,000 clones. The receptor comes from a human donor with common variable immunodeficiency. This chain links TRBV6-4 with TRBJ2-1; unclear D gene. Sequenced material: peripheral blood mononuclear cells. The chain's CDR3 is CASSRYSYNEQFF. The covered CDR3 bases are TGTGCCAGCAGTCGGTACAGCTACAATGAG.